A selection of T cell receptor beta chains follows, all from one sample in a study of blood T cell repertoires in COVID-19. Some clones are missing from TCRdb's copy, which holds only in-frame ones; the method was immunoSEQ multiplex PCR. Among 100,000 to 150,000 clones listed, around 85% were seen once. Sequenced material: peripheral blood. The receptors were gathered from a woman in her fifties or sixties with acute or convalescent COVID-19. The CDR3 runs from the conserved cysteine through the conserved F or W. The D gene is left open where the match is weak. Rows give clone size only sometimes, using once, few, many, or a class for an expanded clone.

TRBJ1-1 TRBV7-9 - TRBD1 TGTGCCAGCAGCTTAGCCGGACAGGGCGGCACTGAAGCTTTCTTT CASSLAGQGGTEAFF
TRBJ1-5 TRBV4-1 few - TGCGCCAGCAGCCAAGAAGGTGGGGCGCGAAGCAATCAGCCCCAGCATTTT CASSQEGGARSNQPQHF
TRBJ2-1 TRBV2 - TRBD1 TGTGCCAGCAGTAAGGGGACAGGGAGGGTCAATGAGCAGTTCTTC CASSKGTGRVNEQFF
TRBJ1-6 TRBV7-9 - - TGTGCCAGCAGCTTAGTAAGGGGGACCGGGTATAATTCACCCCTCCACTTT CASSLVRGTGYNSPLHF
TRBJ2-7 TRBV2 - - TGTGCCAGCAGTGTCGCGCCGACTAGGGTTGAAGAGCAGTACTTC CASSVAPTRVEEQYF
TRBJ2-5 TRBV7-7 few TRBD1 TGTGCCAGCAGCGCCGGACAGGGGCAAGAGACCCAGTACTTC CASSAGQGQETQYF
TRBJ2-6 TRBV18 - - TGTGCCAGCTCACCACCCGTTTCGGACACTGGGGCCAACGTCCTGACTTTC CASSPPVSDTGANVLTF
TRBJ1-4 TRBV6-9 few TRBD1 TGTGCCAGCAGTTATGAAACAGGGGCGGGTGAAAAACTGTTTTTT CASSYETGAGEKLFF
TRBJ2-3 TRBV29-1 - TRBD2 TGCAGCGTTGGTGGGCAGGGCGGGGGTACGCAGTATTTT CSVGGQGGGTQYF
TRBJ2-1 TRBV5-6 - TRBD2 TGTGCCAGCAGCTTGTGGCTGGCTAGCGGTTTCCTCAATGAGCAGTTCTTC CASSLWLASGFLNEQFF
TRBJ1-1 TRBV25-1 once - TGTGCCAGCAGAGCCGGGACAACCTTGAACACTGAAGCTTTCTTT CASRAGTTLNTEAFF
TRBJ1-6 TRBV10-3 few - TGTGCCATCAGTGTTGGGGGCGGATATAATTCACCCCTCCACTTT CAISVGGGYNSPLHF
TRBJ2-3 TRBV5-1 - TRBD1 TGCGCCAGCAGCCAAGGACAGGGGTCGACTAGCACAGATACGCAGTATTTT CASSQGQGSTSTDTQYF
TRBJ1-3 TRBV7-6 few - TGTGCCAGCAGCTCGAGACAGCTCTCTGGAAACACCATATATTTT CASSSRQLSGNTIYF
TRBJ2-7 TRBV19 - TRBD1 TGTGCCAGTAGTCAGGGACAGGGGGCTGCCGAGCAGTACTTC CASSQGQGAAEQYF
TRBJ1-2 TRBV19 - - TGTGCCAGTAGTATGGAGACAGCCGACTATGGCTACACCTTC CASSMETADYGYTF
TRBJ1-5 TRBV30 few - TGTGCCTGGAGTGTAACGGGTCCTAATCAGCCCCAGCATTTT CAWSVTGPNQPQHF
TRBJ1-5 TRBV5-1 - - TGCGCCAGCAGCGTAGACAGTATGGATCAGCCCCAGCATTTT CASSVDSMDQPQHF
TRBJ1-1 TRBV5-1 once TRBD1 TGCGCCAGCAGCCTAATGACAGGGTCCGGTGAGGCTTTCTTT CASSLMTGSGEAFF
TRBJ2-1 TRBV3-1/TRBV3-2 few TRBD2 TGTGCCAGCAGACCGCGCGGGGGGGCGTACAATGAGCAGTTCTTC CASRPRGGAYNEQFF
TRBJ1-2 TRBV6-1 - TRBD1 TGTGCCAGCAGTATGGACAGGGTAACTGGCTACACCTTC CASSMDRVTGYTF
TRBJ2-3 TRBV3-1/TRBV3-2 - - TGTGCCAGCAGCCGGACCCACGTCACAGGGACGCAGTATTTT CASSRTHVTGTQYF
TRBJ1-5 TRBV5-1 - - TGCGCCAGCAGCCCTGACAGCCCCAATCAGCCCCAGCATTTT CASSPDSPNQPQHF
TRBJ1-6 TRBV3-1/TRBV3-2 - TRBD1 TGTGCCAGCAGCTACGACAGGGGTGGTTCACCCCTCCACTTT CASSYDRGGSPLHF
TRBJ1-1 TRBV6-1 few - TGTGCCAGCAGTGACAGGGGCCCGACCCTGAACACTGAAGCTTTCTTT CASSDRGPTLNTEAFF
TRBJ1-4 TRBV3-1/TRBV3-2 - TRBD1 TGTGCCAGCAGGTTCAGGGGGCACCTTAATGAAAAACTGTTTTTT CASRFRGHLNEKLFF
TRBJ2-7 TRBV18 - TRBD1 TGTGCCAGCTCACCGGGGACAGGTCAATTGCAGTACTTC CASSPGTGQLQYF
TRBJ2-1 TRBV3-1/TRBV3-2 - TRBD1 TGTGCCAGCAGCCCATACAGGGGGCGCGGCAATGAGCAGTTCTTC CASSPYRGRGNEQFF
TRBJ2-7 TRBV7-9 - - TGTGCCAGCAGCTTATCCGGGTCCTCAAGGGGCGAGCAGTACTTC CASSLSGSSRGEQYF
TRBJ1-3 TRBV11-2 - - TGTGCCAGCAGCTTAGATATCGGGTTGGGAAACACCATATATTTT CASSLDIGLGNTIYF
TRBJ1-4 TRBV14 once - TGTGCCAGCAGCCAAGTTTCGAGAGATAATGAAAAACTGTTTTTT CASSQVSRDNEKLFF
TRBJ1-1 TRBV27 - TRBD1 TGTGCCAGCAGTTTGGGGGCGGACAGGCCGAACACTGAAGCTTTCTTT CASSLGADRPNTEAFF
TRBJ1-2 TRBV20-1 - - TGCAGTGCTAGTGATCTTAGGGGTGGTCTGAAGAGCTACACCTTC CSASDLRGGLKSYTF
TRBJ2-7 TRBV24-1 - TRBD2 TGTGCCACCGGGGGCCCGGGGGGGGAGCAGTACTTC CATGGPGGEQYF
TRBJ1-5 TRBV2 - TRBD1 TGTGCCAGCAGCGCCGGGACAGGGAAGGGTCAGCCCCAGCATTTT CASSAGTGKGQPQHF
TRBJ1-1 TRBV10-2 - TRBD1 TGCGCCAGCAGTGGACAGGGGGCTACTGAAGCTTTCTTT CASSGQGATEAFF
TRBJ2-1 TRBV5-1 - - TGCGCCAGCAGCTCCTCCGACCCCAGGAGGGCCAATGAGCAGTTCTTC CASSSSDPRRANEQFF
TRBJ1-1 TRBV12-5 once - TGTGCTAGTAGATCAACGGGTACATTAGGGGTTTCAAATGAAGCTTTCTTT CASRSTGTLGVSNEAFF
TRBJ2-2 TRBV4-2 - - TGTGCCAGCAGCCAAGAACAGGGAGACACCGGGGAGCTGTTTTTT CASSQEQGDTGELFF
TRBJ1-5 TRBV5-5 - - TGTGCCAGCAGTCCCTGGGGGGAACAGCCCCAGCATTTT CASSPWGEQPQHF
TRBJ1-1 TRBV3-1/TRBV3-2 once - TGTGCCAGCAGCAGTGGACAGATGAACACTGAAGCTTTCTTT CASSSGQMNTEAFF
TRBJ1-5 TRBV10-2 few TRBD1 TGCGCCAGCAGTGAGTCACAGGGGGAGGATCAGCCCCAGCATTTT CASSESQGEDQPQHF
TRBJ2-7 TRBV25-1 - - TGTGCCAGCAGCCGGGCAGGGGCTTTTTACGAGCAGTACTTC CASSRAGAFYEQYF
TRBJ1-2 TRBV27 - TRBD1 TGTGCCAGCAGTGAAGGAACAGGGGGCAAGCTCTATGGCTACACCTTC CASSEGTGGKLYGYTF
TRBJ1-1 TRBV5-1 - TRBD1 TGCGCCAGCAGCCCTAGACAGGGGAAGAACACTGAAGCTTTCTTT CASSPRQGKNTEAFF
TRBJ1-2 TRBV12-3/TRBV12-4 - - TGTGCCAGCAGTTTAGCCTCCGTCGGGGTGGGCTACTTC CASSLASVGVGYF
TRBJ1-5 TRBV30 - - TGTGCCTGGAGCCAAAATCATGGACAGCGCAATCAGCCCCAGCATTTT CAWSQNHGQRNQPQHF
TRBJ2-2 TRBV30 few TRBD1 TGTGCCTGGAAGACAGGGTGGGACACCGGGGAGCTGTTTTTT CAWKTGWDTGELFF
TRBJ2-7 TRBV18 few TRBD1 TGTGCCAGCTCACCTTGGACAGGATCGCCCTACGAGCAGTACTTC CASSPWTGSPYEQYF